This T cell receptor beta chain comes out of a study of glioma-infiltrating T cells (dated by TCRdb to about 2016). As for the study more broadly: Glioma tissue, non-neoplastic brain tissue and matched peripheral blood mononuclear cells were used as sources from which TCR alpha- and beta-chain repertoires were sequenced. To measure how far tissue and blood T-cell populations diverged, each tissue-infiltrating repertoire was compared against the peripheral blood repertoire of the same patient. The paired cohort was made up of three low-grade glioma patients, eight primary glioblastoma patients and three non-glioma patients who contributed non-neoplastic brain tissue. Study-level results and caveats: In non-neoplastic patients, VJ-independent divergence between tissue and blood fell below expectation, whereas in all gliomas, and especially in low-grade gliomas, the divergence rose above expectation. Tissue and blood shared very few CDR3 sequences, a result attributed to high CDR3 diversity and limited sampling. Group comparisons rested on small numbers: three non-neoplastic, three low-grade glioma and several glioblastoma patients.

On this clonotype: Its binding antigen is unknown. No base quality information exists; no much larger clone differs at one position.

TCR alpha and beta CDR3 regions were amplified with the iRepertoire nested amplicon-rescue multiplex PCR (arm-PCR) platform from RNA. The input for one-step reverse transcription and amplification was 100-400 ng of either tissue mRNA or PBMC total RNA. Following bead purification, Illumina adapters were added by a secondary multiplex PCR, and the libraries were gel-purified between 200 and 400 bp. Demultiplexing relied on internal 6-nucleotide barcodes carried by the libraries. Sequencing of the libraries was done on an Illumina MiSeq using 2x220 or 2x250 nucleotide paired-end reads. In the source study's methods: Paired reads were merged with FLASH 1.2.11 and aligned to the GRCh37 human genome with BWA-MEM before extracting TRA and TRB reads. V and J assignment used an IMGT-derived reference of cassette sequences and CDR3 motifs that included pseudogenes. Three-frame translation of reads was performed, and productive CDR3s were defined as those with a C...FGXG motif and no stop codons. Unique combinations of V-J cassette pair and CDR3 amino acid sequence were defined as clonotypes. Filtering of reads was based on Hamming distance, with the threshold set by the sequence error rate of each sample in mapped regions. Through fastp at Q25 and MiXCR, TCRdb rebuilt clones from the public reads, retaining in-frame beta chains. Each CDR3 protein appears once, grouped with its most common genes and DNA. These V and J calls derive from TCRdb rather than the authors' analysis. The sample yields more than 110,000 distinct CDR3 sequences; 30% to 40% were counted once. The leading ten clones occupy 15% to 25% of the sample.

After removal of 6 bases from V and 9 bases from J, the junction retains 7 bases not matched to a gene. From cysteine to phenylalanine, the CDR3 is 14 amino acids long. Just CDR3 DNA is preserved here, 42 bases in frame from base 1. The germline V gene (reference sequence) specifies DFQATT as CDR1 and SNEGSKA as CDR2. This receptor was identified in a human donor with low-grade glioma or glioblastoma, undergoing nonglioma brain surgery, or in good health (not recorded which). The sequencing input was glioma tissue, nonneoplastic brain tissue, or PBMCs (not recorded which). The V and J segments used are TRBV20-1 and TRBJ2-3; 15 junctional bases match TRBD2. Here is the DNA: TGCAGTGCCCGGACTAGCGGGGGGGCAATAACGCAGTATTTT. This encodes CSARTSGGAITQYF.